The clone carrying this TCR beta chain has ten or more counts. The antigen is not known. The length of the CDR3 is 13 residues. Trimming shortened V by 11 bases and J by 0 bases, and 14 bases separated the two germline ends. In germline, CDR1 is ENHRY, CDR2 SYGVKD. Stated time point: newly diagnosed GD, antithyroid drugs for less than 3 months. Scientists built the TCR library using RNA that was extracted from PBMCs. Building the TCR beta libraries relied on iRepertoire HTBI primers, and CDR3 regions underwent Arm-PCR. TCRdb reprocessed the multiplex PCR reads with MiXCR, giving one entry per CDR3 protein. The sample holds about 300,000 distinct CDR3 sequences, under 20% seen once. This sample is part of a study of regulatory T cells in long-lasting Graves disease. Broader study findings: What was studied was peripheral blood only, and not thyroid tissue. Authors noted too few samples as a limitation.

The sequenced sample was peripheral blood mononuclear cells (PBMCs), obtained at new diagnosis, from a patient treated with antithyroid drugs. The chain combines TRBV10-3 with TRBJ2-7; no firm D call. The TCR was taken from a female donor with Graves disease. In DNA form, the CDR3 reads TGTGCCTCCCAGACCCTAAGCTCCTACGAGCAGTACTTC. Its protein product is CASQTLSSYEQYF.